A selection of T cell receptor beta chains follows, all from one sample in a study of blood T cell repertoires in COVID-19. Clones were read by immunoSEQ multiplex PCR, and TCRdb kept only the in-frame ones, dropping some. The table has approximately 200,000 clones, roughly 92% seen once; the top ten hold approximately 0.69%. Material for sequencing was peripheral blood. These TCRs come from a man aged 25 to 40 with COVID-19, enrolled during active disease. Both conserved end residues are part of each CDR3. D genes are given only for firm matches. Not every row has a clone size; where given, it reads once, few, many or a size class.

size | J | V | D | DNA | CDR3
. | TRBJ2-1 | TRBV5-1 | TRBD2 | TGCGCCAGCAGCTTGTCTAGCGGGGGGACCATAAACAATGAGCAGTTCTTC | CASSLSSGGTINNEQFF
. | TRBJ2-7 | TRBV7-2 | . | TGTGCCAGCAGCTGGGGGGGGGCCACCTACGAGCAGTACTTC | CASSWGGATYEQYF
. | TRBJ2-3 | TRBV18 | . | TGTGCCAGCTCACTAAGCGCGAGCACAGATACGCAGTATTTT | CASSLSASTDTQYF
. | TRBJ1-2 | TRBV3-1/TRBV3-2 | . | TGTGCCAGCAGCCAAGATCGCCAGTCCTATGGCTACACCTTC | CASSQDRQSYGYTF
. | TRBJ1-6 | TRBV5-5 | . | TGTGCCAGCAGGGATGGGACAAGGAATTCACCCCTCCACTTT | CASRDGTRNSPLHF
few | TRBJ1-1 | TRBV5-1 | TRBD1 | TGCGCCAGCAGCTTCGGGACAGGGGTTCTTGAAGCTTTCTTT | CASSFGTGVLEAFF
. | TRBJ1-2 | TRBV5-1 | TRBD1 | TGCGCCAGCAGTCTTAATGGGGAACAGGGGGCGTCGGGCTACACCTTC | CASSLNGEQGASGYTF
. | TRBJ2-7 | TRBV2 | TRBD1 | TGTGCCAGCAGTGATTCGTGGGGACAGGTCTACGAGCAGTACTTC | CASSDSWGQVYEQYF
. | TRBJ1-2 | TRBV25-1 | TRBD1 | TGTGCCAGCAGTGGGGGACAGGGCTTCTATGGCTACACCTTC | CASSGGQGFYGYTF
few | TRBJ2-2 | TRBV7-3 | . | TGTGCCAGCAGCCCACGGGATTCCGGGGAGCTGTTTTTT | CASSPRDSGELFF
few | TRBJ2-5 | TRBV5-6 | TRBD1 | TGTGCCAGCAGCTGGGGCGGGACAGGGGTGGTGACCCAGTACTTC | CASSWGGTGVVTQYF
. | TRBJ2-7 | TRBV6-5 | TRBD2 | TGTGCCAGCAGCCGTGCCCGGGGGGTATTGAACGAGCAGTACTTC | CASSRARGVLNEQYF
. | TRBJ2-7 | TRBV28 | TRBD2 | TGTGCCAGCACCACCGGACTAGCGGGGGCCCAACGCTACGAGCAGTACTTC | CASTTGLAGAQRYEQYF
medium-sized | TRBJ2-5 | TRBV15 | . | TGTGCCACCAGCAGTTTCGGAGGGGAGACCCAGTACTTC | CATSSFGGETQYF
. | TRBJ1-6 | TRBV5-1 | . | TGCGCCAGCAGCCCTAGCTCCTATAATTCACCCCTCCACTTT | CASSPSSYNSPLHF
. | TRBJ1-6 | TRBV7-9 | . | TGTGCCAGCAGGATGGGAGATTCACCCCTCCACTTT | CASRMGDSPLHF
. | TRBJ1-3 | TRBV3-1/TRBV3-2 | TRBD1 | TGTGCCAGCAGCCTGGGGACAGCTGGAAACACCATATATTTT | CASSLGTAGNTIYF